Detailed here is one TCR beta chain. The junction differs from germline at one of its ends, possibly a read error. The CDR3 is 15 residues long. The V gene's germline CDR1 is SNHLY and CDR2 FYNNEI. The data were taken from a study of human T cells and chemical hapten exposure. Whole-study context: How much TCR each sample yielded varied, mostly because pooled library volumes differed slightly.

Library preparation tagged each individual cDNA molecule with a unique molecular identifier. One entry per CDR3 protein results from TCRdb running MiXCR on the RACE reads. The repertoire holds some 90,000 distinct CDR3 sequences, roughly 8.5% seen once, with 2.9% in the top ten. Regarding time point: healthy volunteer bleed at 2 weeks. It was unfractionated whole blood from which total RNA was extracted. Sequencing input: whole blood. The TCR was taken from a female donor in good health. Some clones in this sample may be carry-over from other donors' samples. This chain joins TRBV2 and TRBJ2-2; D is unclear. In DNA form, the CDR3 reads TGTACCAGCAGTGGTCAAGGCCGGTTGGCCGGGGAGCTGTTTTTT. Translated, it gives CTSSGQGRLAGELFF.